This T cell receptor beta chain was recovered during a study of blood T cell repertoires in COVID-19. As for the study in general: Collection of acute and convalescent COVID-19 samples took place in the United States, Italy and Spain. In each case, the material was cDNA or gDNA derived from T cells, B-cell-depleted T cells, or PBMCs.

Those enrolled in Seattle joined during active infection and were followed longitudinally afterward. In the original workflow: Estimated nucleated cell counts came from reference gene primer amplification. This table comes from immunoSEQ multiplex PCR, and its TCRdb copy is limited to in-frame clones, with some not included. V and J calls and clone size follow that table, whereas D and trimming were derived from the DNA. Of under 400,000 clones in the sample, about 91% were seen once. This sequence was found in a woman aged 25 to 39 with COVID-19, enrolled during active disease. The specimen sequenced was peripheral blood.

As DNA, the CDR3 is TGTGCCAGTAGTATAGACCTGGACAGCTACGAGCAGTACTTC. Translating gives CASSIDLDSYEQYF. The chain joins TRBV19 to TRBJ2-7; maybe TRBD1 (6 bases). The CDR3 contains 14 residues. Trimming shortened V by 0 bases and J by 3 bases, and 9 bases separated the two germline ends. Per germline, CDR1 LNHDA and CDR2 SQIVND (reference sequence).